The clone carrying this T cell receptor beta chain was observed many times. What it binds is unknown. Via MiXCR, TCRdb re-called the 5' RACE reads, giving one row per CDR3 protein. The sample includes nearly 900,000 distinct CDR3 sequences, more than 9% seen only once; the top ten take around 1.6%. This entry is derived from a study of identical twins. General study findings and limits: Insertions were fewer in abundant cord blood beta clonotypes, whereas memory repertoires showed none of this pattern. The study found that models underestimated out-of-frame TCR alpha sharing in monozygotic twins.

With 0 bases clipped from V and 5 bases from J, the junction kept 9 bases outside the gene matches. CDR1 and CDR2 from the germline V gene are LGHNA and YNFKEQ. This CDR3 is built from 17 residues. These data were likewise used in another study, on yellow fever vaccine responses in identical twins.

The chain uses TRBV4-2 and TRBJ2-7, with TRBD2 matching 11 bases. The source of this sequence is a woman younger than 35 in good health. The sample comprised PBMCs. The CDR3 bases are TGTGCCAGCAGCCAAGAGGCCGAACTAGCGGGAGTCCACGAGCAGTACTTC. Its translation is CASSQEAELAGVHEQYF.